The next 22 T cell receptor beta chains were all read from a single sample in a study of T-cell reconstitution after alpha-beta-depleted transplantation in children (dated by TCRdb to about 2016). This specimen's treatment or condition label, interpreted: allogeneic hematopoietic cell transplantation with graft depleted of TCRalphabeta T cells and CD19 B cells. The protocol used for the library was PCR. Sequencing was performed on an Illumina HiSeq 2500. TCR library preparation used molecular barcoding, with unique molecular identifiers applied to normalize quantification of the TCRbeta repertoire. Clones were called with MiXCR by TCRdb after fastp trimmed the public reads at Q25, and only in-frame beta chains were retained. Entries that share a CDR3 protein sequence are merged under the most common genes and DNA. In all, the sample holds about 470,000 distinct CDR3 sequences, and around two fifths of those were seen once. Under 35% of the sample is taken by the ten largest.

Specimen: PBMCs, collected before TCRalphabeta/CD19-depleted stem cell transplant. Source of these receptors: a girl aged 2-10 years with aplastic anemia, due to receive a stem cell transplant.

The chain recombines TRBV4-1 with TRBJ2-3; 11 positions agree with TRBD2. The CDR3 has 18 amino acids. The V segment lost 3 bases and the J segment 1 base; nucleotides outside the gene matches: 9. Germline CDR1 and CDR2: MGHRA and YSYEKL. The CDR3 loop is CASSQGLAGGFGTDTQYF. The CDR3 nucleotides are TGCGCCAGCAGCCAGGGCTTAGCGGGAGGGTTTGGCACAGATACGCAGTATTTT.

This clonotype was counted between two and nine times. The chain is built from TRBV6-5 and TRBJ1-3; perhaps TRBD1 as D (5 bases). Germline V gene sequence: CDR1 MNHEY, CDR2 SVGAGI. Trimming took off 2 bases at V and 0 bases at J, with 17 bases between the two ends. The CDR3 length is 18 residues. CDR3 loop: CASSYLDSTEHSGNTIYF. CDR3 coding DNA: TGTGCCAGCAGTTACCTTGATTCGACAGAGCACTCTGGAAACACCATATATTTT.

This clonotype was observed at least ten times. The gene calls are TRBV5-1 and TRBJ2-2; D is ambiguous. Trimming removed 4 bases from V and 6 bases from J, with 10 bases in between. The CDR3 contains 13 residues. Germline V gives CDR1 SGHRS, CDR2 YFSETQ. The chain's CDR3 is CASSLLVAGELFF. The CDR3 coding sequence is TGCGCCAGCAGCCTCCTCGTGGCCGGGGAGCTGTTTTTT.

This clonotype was seen at least ten times. This chain links TRBV7-8 with TRBJ2-7; 9 bases are shared with TRBD1. Germline-derived CDR1 and CDR2 are SGHVS and FQNEAQ. This CDR3 contains 13 residues. J gave up 5 bases and V 6 bases, and 5 bases lay outside the gene matches. In DNA, the CDR3 is TGTGCCAGCAGACCCGGGACAGGGAACGAGCAGTACTTC. It specifies CASRPGTGNEQYF.

The chain links TRBV10-3 to TRBJ1-1, with 10 bases that match TRBD1. Germline assignment: CDR1 ENHRY and CDR2 SYGVKD. Trimming cost V 6 bases and J 0 bases; bases outside gene matches: 1. The CDR3 runs to 14 residues. The CDR3 loop reads CAIRGQGMNTEAFF. CDR3 nucleotides: TGTGCCATCAGGGGACAGGGGATGAACACTGAAGCTTTCTTT.

V and J are TRBV5-1 and TRBJ2-7; 9 bases agree with TRBD1. The CDR3 runs to 16 residues. V gave up 2 bases and J gave up 7 bases; unmatched junction bases: 13. CDR1 and CDR2 from the germline V gene are SGHRS and YFSETQ. DNA for the CDR3: TGCGCCAGCAGCTTTCCCCCGGGACAGGGTCCGAGGGAGCAGTACTTC. Translation: CASSFPPGQGPREQYF.

The chain carries TRBV12-3 or TRBV12-4 and TRBJ2-2; D ambiguous. Trimming took 4 bases from V and 4 from J, leaving 10 bases between them. This CDR3 region has 14 residues. The CDR3 is CASSSTGFTGELFF. In DNA, the CDR3 is TGTGCCAGCAGTTCTACGGGCTTCACCGGGGAGCTGTTTTTT.

This sequence joins TRBV12-3 or TRBV12-4 and TRBJ2-3; no clear D gene. The CDR3 is 13 residues long. V dropped 1 base and J dropped 5 bases, with 7 bases sitting between them. The CDR3 is CASSLVLGDTQYF. In DNA, the CDR3 is TGTGCCAGCAGTTTAGTATTAGGAGATACGCAGTATTTT.

The chain joins TRBV29-1 to TRBJ2-5, with D unresolved. Germline V CDR1 and CDR2: SQVTM, ANQGSEA. The CDR3 has 13 amino acids. Trimming shortened V by 5 bases and J by 6 bases, and 16 bases separated the two germline ends. In nucleotides, the CDR3 is TGCAGCGTTCACGTTTCCCAACGGCAGACCCAGTACTTC. Translation gives CSVHVSQRQTQYF.

This chain joins TRBV9 and TRBJ1-5; 9 bases line up with TRBD1. The V segment lost 3 bases and the J segment 11 bases; nucleotides outside the gene matches: 9. Germline V CDR1 and CDR2: SGDLS, YYNGEE. The CDR3 length is 14 residues. The CDR3 region has the DNA TGTGCCAGCAGCGCCGGCCCCCGGACAGGGGCCCAGCATTTT. This encodes CASSAGPRTGAQHF.

The rearrangement joins TRBV4-1 to TRBJ1-2; perhaps TRBD1 as D (6 bases). Trimming removed 3 bases at V and 5 bases at J, with 13 bases between. The CDR3 is made up of 14 amino acids. CDR1 is MGHRA, CDR2 YSYEKL, per germline. The DNA of the CDR3 is TGCGCCAGCAGCCACACACAGGGTGAATATGGCTACACCTTC. Its translation: CASSHTQGEYGYTF.

This clonotype was found a few times. This rearrangement joins TRBV20-1 to TRBJ1-5; TRBD1 aligns across 11 bases. The germline CDR1 and CDR2 sequences are DFQATT and SNEGSKA (reference sequence). CDR3 length: 14 residues. V was pared by 6 bases and J by 6 bases, with 7 bases of the junction left unmatched. The CDR3 protein is CSARTGGGGQPQHF. CDR3 nucleotide sequence: TGCAGTGCCCGGACAGGGGGCGGGGGTCAGCCCCAGCATTTT.

The rearrangement joins TRBV20-1 to TRBJ1-4; no definite D call. The CDR3 loop spans 14 amino acids. V gave up 4 bases and J gave up 3 bases, with 12 bases separating them. The germline CDR1 and CDR2 sequences are DFQATT and SNEGSKA (reference sequence). The CDR3 region is CSANGRAANEKLFF. The CDR3 DNA is TGCAGTGCTAACGGACGGGCTGCTAATGAAAAACTGTTTTTT.

This clonotype was observed at least ten times. The chain has TRBV27 and TRBJ1-5; D is unclear. Looked up from germline, CDR1 is MNHEY and CDR2 is SMNVEV (reference sequence). The V gene lost 7 bases and the J gene lost 0 bases, with 10 bases spanning the gap. The CDR3 runs to 14 residues. For the CDR3, the DNA is TGTGCCAGCACCTACTCGGGTAGCAATCAGCCCCAGCATTTT. Protein sequence: CASTYSGSNQPQHF.

The V gene is TRBV4-1, the J gene TRBJ1-1; D unclear. Trimming removed 1 base from V and 3 bases from J, with 18 bases in between. Germline-derived CDR1 and CDR2 are MGHRA and YSYEKL. The CDR3 covers 17 residues. The DNA of the CDR3 is TGCGCCAGCAGCCAAGTCCCTGTGGGCAGTCGGGACACTGAAGCTTTCTTT. Translation gives CASSQVPVGSRDTEAFF.

The CDR3 spells CASSSQGTGGETQYF. The CDR3 DNA follows: TGTGCCAGCAGCTCACAAGGGACAGGGGGAGAGACCCAGTACTTC. The V and J genes are TRBV7-2 and TRBJ2-5; 11 positions match TRBD1. CDR1 and CDR2 from the germline V gene are SGHTA and FQGNSA. The V segment lost 4 bases and the J segment 4 bases; nucleotides outside the gene matches: 5. The CDR3 is 15 residues long. The complete variable domain, with remaining parts taken from reference TRBV7-2 and TRBJ2-5, reads GAGVSQSPSNKVTEKGKDVELRCDPISGHTALYWYRQSLGQGLEFLIYFQGNSAPDKSGLPSDRFSAERTGGSVSTLTIQRTQQEDSAVYLCASSSQGTGGETQYFGPGTRLLVL.

This clonotype has a handful of counts. This chain links TRBV10-1 with TRBJ2-1, with D tentatively TRBD2 (6 bases). V lost 3 bases and J 0 bases, leaving 21 bases between the germline ends. CDR1 and CDR2 from the germline V gene are WNHNN and SYGVQD (reference sequence). The CDR3 has 19 residues. In DNA, the CDR3 is TGCGCCAGCAGTGACCCTGAAAGTTACGGGGGACGCTCCTACAATGAGCAGTTCTTC. Its protein is CASSDPESYGGRSYNEQFF.

CDR3 loop: CASSPSVGETQYF. CDR3 bases: TGTGCCAGCAGCCCCTCGGTGGGAGAGACCCAGTACTTC. The chain carries TRBV7-2 and TRBJ2-5, with no clear D. The CDR3 extends over 13 amino acids. Germline V gene lookup returns CDR1 SGHTA and CDR2 FQGNSA. V was trimmed by 5 bases and J by 4 bases, leaving 11 bases between them.

Remarks on this clonotype: A much larger clone lies a single base off, so this may be a read error. J is TRBJ2-7 and V is TRBV20-1; D unresolved. The CDR3 runs to 10 residues. V was pared by 3 bases and J by 3 bases, with 3 bases between. Germline V lookup: CDR1 DFQATT, CDR2 SNEGSKA (reference sequence). The chain's CDR3 is CSARRYEQYF. The CDR3 DNA follows: TGCAGTGCTAGGCGCTACGAGCAGTACTTC.

The chain couples TRBV5-1 to TRBJ2-7, with 8 bases identical to TRBD1. With V trimmed by 2 bases and J by 5 bases, 3 bases remained unmatched. This CDR3 has 13 residues. The germline V gene has CDR1 SGHRS and CDR2 YFSETQ. CDR3 bases: TGCGCCAGCAGCTTCGGACAGGGCAACGAGCAGTACTTC. Protein: CASSFGQGNEQYF.

The chain recombines TRBV30 with TRBJ1-2; the D gene is possibly TRBD1 (5 bases). CDR3 length equals 13 residues. Germline V gives CDR1 GTSNPN, CDR2 SVGIG (reference sequence). Trimming stripped 1 base from V and 4 bases from J, with 10 bases between. CDR3 in DNA: TGTGCCTGGAGTGAGCAAACAGGCTATGGCTACACCTTC. As protein: CAWSEQTGYGYTF.

This clonotype was counted only a few times. The rearrangement links TRBV28 to TRBJ2-7; 8 bases map to TRBD1. With V trimmed by 6 bases and J by 2 bases, 9 bases remained unmatched. From germline, CDR1 is MDHEN and CDR2 SYDVKM. The CDR3 runs to 15 residues. The CDR3 sequence: CASSPEGTGAYEQYF. The CDR3 DNA sequence: TGTGCCAGCAGCCCCGAGGGGACAGGCGCCTACGAGCAGTACTTC.